Below, 16 T cell receptor beta chains from the same sample are listed, as sequenced in a study of T cell responses to AZD1222 COVID-19 vaccine. Using immunoSEQ multiplex PCR, the repertoire was profiled, and TCRdb retains in-frame clones only, with some absent. This sample has more than 120,000 clones, with over 75% found just once. This sample comprised peripheral blood, obtained 28 days after the second dose of the MenACWY control vaccine. The receptors originated from an adult who received the MenACWY meningococcal vaccine as a control.

Written as DNA, the CDR3 is TGTGCCAGCAGCTTGGGACAGGGTTCCGGGGAGCTGTTTTTT. Translated, it gives CASSLGQGSGELFF. The J gene is TRBJ2-2, the V gene TRBV7-9, with 9 bases fitting TRBD1. Germline lookup yields CDR1 SEHNR and CDR2 FQNEAQ (reference sequence). Trimming took 3 bases from V and 6 from J; bases not matched to a gene: 2. The CDR3 contains 14 residues.

This clone came up once. This chain joins TRBV21-1 and TRBJ2-1; the table names TRBD2, a call not compared with the DNA. TRBV21-1 is given as a pseudogene. The CDR3 has 17 amino acids. This CDR3 is CASSKRTSGDYYNEQFF. The CDR3 bases are TGTGCCAGCAGCAAAAGGACTAGCGGGGACTACTACAATGAGCAGTTCTTC.

This chain links TRBV5-1 with TRBJ2-2, with D perhaps TRBD2 (7 bases). The length of the CDR3 is 16 residues. In germline, CDR1 is SGHRS, CDR2 YFSETQ. The ends were cut back, 0 bases at V and 4 bases at J, with 13 bases in the middle. The CDR3 protein is CASSLGAGASTGELFF. The CDR3 coding sequence is TGCGCCAGCAGCTTGGGGGCGGGGGCCTCCACCGGGGAGCTGTTTTTT.

The chain has TRBV4-1 and TRBJ1-2; no clear D gene. CDR1 and CDR2 (germline): MGHRA, YSYEKL. Deletions cut 3 bases from V and 2 bases from J, with 16 bases between. The CDR3 has 16 residues. The CDR3 reads CASSHSDTARNYGYTF. CDR3 coding DNA: TGCGCCAGCAGCCACTCCGACACAGCCCGAAACTATGGCTACACCTTC.

The chain carries TRBV21-1 and TRBJ1-6. TRBV21-1 is assigned pseudogene status. CDR3 length: 17 amino acids. The CDR3 here is CASTKKAGFREDSPLHF. The CDR3 DNA reads TGTGCCAGCACCAAGAAAGCGGGGTTCAGGGAAGATTCACCCCTCCACTTT.

This rearrangement joins TRBV6-1 to TRBJ2-1; 10 positions agree with TRBD2. CDR3 length equals 16 residues. V lost 4 bases, J lost 4 bases, and 7 bases stayed unmatched. Germline CDR1 is MNHNS and CDR2 is SASEGT. Here the CDR3 DNA reads TGTGCCAGCAGTGGACTAGCGGGTAGCCGATACAATGAGCAGTTCTTC. Translation gives CASSGLAGSRYNEQFF.

This chain joins TRBV28 and TRBJ1-1, with a weak D call TRBD1 (5 bases). From germline, CDR1 is MDHEN and CDR2 SYDVKM. The CDR3 is made up of 14 amino acids. Trimming left V 5 bases short and J 4 bases short, with 14 bases between. As DNA, the CDR3 is TGTGCCAGCAGTCATGGGGGAATAGGCACTGAAGCTTTCTTT. Translated: CASSHGGIGTEAFF. Drawing the rest from reference TRBV28 and TRBJ1-1, the complete variable domain is DVKVTQSSRYLVKRTGEKVFLECVQDMDHENMFWYRQDPGLGLRLIYFSYDVKMKEKGDIPEGYSVSREKKERFSLILESASTNQTSMYLCASSHGGIGTEAFFGQGTRLTVV.

The chain couples TRBV18 to TRBJ2-1, with 11 bases matching TRBD2. V gave up 5 bases and J gave up 7 bases; unmatched junction bases: 16. Germline V gene lookup returns CDR1 KGHSH and CDR2 LQKENI. This CDR3 is built from 18 residues. This CDR3 is CASSTALAGVRAGNEQFF. The CDR3 DNA sequence: TGTGCCAGCTCAACCGCACTAGCGGGAGTACGGGCGGGAAATGAGCAGTTCTTC.

As regards this clone: Within the sample, other DNA sequences also encode this same CDR3. This chain connects TRBV5-8 to TRBJ1-1; 7 nucleotides match TRBD1. The CDR3 totals 14 residues. Trimming at V came to 5 bases and at J to 0 bases, leaving 4 bases not matched to a gene. CDR1 is SGHTS and CDR2 is YDEGEE in the germline V gene. The DNA of the CDR3 is TGTGCCAGCAGGCCAGGGGGAATGAACACTGAAGCTTTCTTT. Protein: CASRPGGMNTEAFF.

The CDR3 protein is CSVVLGGRGYNEQFF. CDR3 bases: TGCAGCGTTGTCTTGGGGGGCCGGGGTTACAATGAGCAGTTCTTC. This chain links TRBV29-1 with TRBJ2-1, with D perhaps TRBD1 or TRBD2 (6 bases each). CDR3 length: 15 residues. CDR1 and CDR2 (germline): SQVTM, ANQGSEA. The germline V and J ends were trimmed by 4 bases and 4 bases, with 17 bases remaining between them.

The CDR3 loop reads CASSHRVGSGELFF. The CDR3 bases are TGTGCCAGCAGCCACAGAGTGGGATCCGGGGAGCTGTTTTTT. The chain has TRBV14 and TRBJ2-2; D is uncertain. Deletions cut 3 bases from V and 6 bases from J, with 11 bases between. The CDR3 extends over 14 amino acids. In germline, CDR1 is SGHDN, CDR2 FVKESK.

The chain employs TRBV27 and TRBJ1-3, with D hard to call. Germline values: CDR1 MNHEY, CDR2 SMNVEV (reference sequence). This CDR3 spans 15 amino acids. V was clipped by 7 bases and J by 0 bases, with 13 bases between them. CDR3 loop: CASKPDAGSGNTIYF. DNA of the CDR3: TGTGCCAGCAAACCGGACGCGGGCTCTGGAAACACCATATATTTT.

This rearrangement joins TRBV24-1 to TRBJ1-2, with D perhaps TRBD1 (5 bases). Trimming shortened V by 4 bases and J by 8 bases, and 13 bases separated the two germline ends. This CDR3 is 13 amino acids long. Germline CDR1 is KGHDR and CDR2 is SFDVKD. The CDR3 sequence: CATSDPAGDGYTF. As DNA, the CDR3 is TGTGCCACCAGTGACCCGGCGGGGGACGGCTACACCTTC.

The chain is built from TRBV5-4 and TRBJ1-1; D gene unclear. Germline V gene lookup returns CDR1 SGHNT and CDR2 YYREEE (reference sequence). V was pared by 2 bases and J by 0 bases, with 8 bases between. The CDR3 consists of 14 residues. The CDR3 nucleotides are TGTGCCAGCAGCTTAGGGTTCATGAACACTGAAGCTTTCTTT. Translation gives CASSLGFMNTEAFF.

The chain combines TRBV4-2 with TRBJ1-2; D remains ambiguous. V was cut by 1 base and J by 6 bases, with 15 bases left in between. Germline V gene lookup returns CDR1 LGHNA and CDR2 YNFKEQ. The CDR3 extends over 15 amino acids. The CDR3 is CASSQVSGSRDGYTF. In DNA, the CDR3 is TGTGCCAGCAGCCAAGTATCGGGGTCGAGGGATGGCTACACCTTC.

This chain connects TRBV19 to TRBJ2-5, with 11 bases matching TRBD2. V dropped 4 bases and J dropped 0; count of bases not matched to a gene: 1. Germline V gives CDR1 LNHDA, CDR2 SQIVND (reference sequence). The CDR3 contains 15 residues. The CDR3 nucleotides are TGTGCCAGTAGTAGGACTAGCGGGTACCAAGAGACCCAGTACTTC. Translation: CASSRTSGYQETQYF. Supplemented by reference TRBV19 and TRBJ2-5, the full variable domain reads DGGITQSPKYLFRKEGQNVTLSCEQNLNHDAMYWYRQDPGQGLRLIYYSQIVNDFQKGDIAEGYSVSREKKESFPLTVTSAQKNPTAFYLCASSRTSGYQETQYFGPGTRLLVL.